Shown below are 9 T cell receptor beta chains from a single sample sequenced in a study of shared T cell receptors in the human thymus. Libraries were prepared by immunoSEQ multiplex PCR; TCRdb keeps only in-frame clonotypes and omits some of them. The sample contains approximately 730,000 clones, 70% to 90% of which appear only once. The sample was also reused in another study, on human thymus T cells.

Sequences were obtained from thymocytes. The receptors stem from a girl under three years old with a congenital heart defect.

The CDR3 DNA reads TGTGCCACCAGCCCGCCAGGGCGGGGGGCCCATGAGCAGTTCTTC. Translating gives CATSPPGRGAHEQFF. This rearrangement joins TRBV15 to TRBJ2-1, with 8 bases fitting TRBD2. Germline assignment: CDR1 LNHNV and CDR2 YYDKDF (reference sequence). Trimming cost V 5 bases and J 8 bases; bases outside gene matches: 11. The CDR3 consists of 15 residues.

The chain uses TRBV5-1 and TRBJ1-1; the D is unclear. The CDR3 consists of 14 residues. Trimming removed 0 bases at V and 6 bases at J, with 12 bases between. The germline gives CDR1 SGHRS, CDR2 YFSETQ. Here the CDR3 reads CASSLARGPSEAFF. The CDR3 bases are TGCGCCAGCAGCTTGGCTCGGGGTCCCTCTGAAGCTTTCTTT.

In nucleotides, the CDR3 is TGTGCCAGCAGCAGGACAGGGCGGGGGCAAGCTTTCTTT. Amino acids: CASSRTGRGQAFF. This chain uses TRBV11-3 with TRBJ1-1; 8 nucleotides match TRBD1. The germline CDR1 and CDR2 sequences are SGHNT and YENEEA. V shed 5 bases, J shed 9 bases, and the junction held 8 bases outside the gene matches. This CDR3 is built from 13 residues.

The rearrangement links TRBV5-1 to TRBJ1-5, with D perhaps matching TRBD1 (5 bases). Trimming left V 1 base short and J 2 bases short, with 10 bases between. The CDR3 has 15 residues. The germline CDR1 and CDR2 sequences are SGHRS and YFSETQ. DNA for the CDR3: TGCGCCAGCAGCTTGCGGGGGGAGGGCAATCAGCCCCAGCATTTT. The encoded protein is CASSLRGEGNQPQHF.

CDR3 amino acids: CASHGAAESYEQYF. CDR3 DNA sequence: TGTGCCAGCCATGGGGCGGCAGAGTCCTACGAGCAGTACTTC. The V gene is TRBV6-5, the J gene TRBJ2-7, with D possibly being TRBD1 (5 bases). This CDR3 has 14 amino acids. CDR1 MNHEY and CDR2 SVGAGI come from the germline V gene. With 8 bases removed from V and 1 base from J, the gap between germline ends came to 15 bases.

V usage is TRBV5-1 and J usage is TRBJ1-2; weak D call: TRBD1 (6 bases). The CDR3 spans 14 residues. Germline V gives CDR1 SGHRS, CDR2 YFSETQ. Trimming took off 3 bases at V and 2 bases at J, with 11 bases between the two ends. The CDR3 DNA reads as TGCGCCAGCAGCTCTTCCGGGACAAACTATGGCTACACCTTC. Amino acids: CASSSSGTNYGYTF.

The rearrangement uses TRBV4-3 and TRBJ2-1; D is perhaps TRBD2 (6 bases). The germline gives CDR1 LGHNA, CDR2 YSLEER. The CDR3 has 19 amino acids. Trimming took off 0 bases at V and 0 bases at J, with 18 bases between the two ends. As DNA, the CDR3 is TGCGCCAGCAGCCAAGAGGGGTGCCGGGGGATCGACTCCTACAATGAGCAGTTCTTC. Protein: CASSQEGCRGIDSYNEQFF.

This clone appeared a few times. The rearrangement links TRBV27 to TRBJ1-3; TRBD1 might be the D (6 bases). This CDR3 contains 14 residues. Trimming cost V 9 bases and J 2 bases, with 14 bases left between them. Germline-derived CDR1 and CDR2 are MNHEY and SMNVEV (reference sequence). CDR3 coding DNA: TGTGCCAGTGGACAGTTGGGGACTGGAAACACCATATATTTT. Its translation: CASGQLGTGNTIYF.

CDR3 sequence (DNA): TGTGCCAGCAGCGTTGAAACTCCCTTTGGAGTCGGCTACACCTTC. Translated: CASSVETPFGVGYTF. V gene TRBV5-6 combines with J gene TRBJ1-2, with no clear D. Trimming took off 4 bases at V and 8 bases at J, with 21 bases between the two ends. Germline CDR1 and CDR2: SGHDT and YYEEEE. This CDR3 spans 15 amino acids.